This T cell receptor (beta chain) emerged from a study of T cell responses to AZD1222 COVID-19 vaccine. The CDR3 totals 15 residues. With 7 bases removed from V and 3 bases from J, the gap between germline ends came to 18 bases. CDR1 is SGHRS, CDR2 YFSETQ, per germline. Clones were sequenced by immunoSEQ multiplex PCR, and TCRdb holds only the in-frame ones, with some missing. The sample lists 140,000 to 150,000 clones, over 75% occurring once. Sequencing was performed on peripheral blood, taken on day 0 of AZD1222 vaccination. The V call is TRBV5-1, the J call TRBJ2-3; D may be TRBD1 (6 bases). The receptor comes from an adult in good health. The DNA for the CDR3 is TGCGCCAGCCGTAAGGCAGGGGTTGGGACAGATACGCAGTATTTT. Protein product: CASRKAGVGTDTQYF.